This T cell receptor (beta chain) was profiled in a study of blood T cell repertoires in COVID-19. TCRdb's table, derived via immunoSEQ multiplex PCR, lists solely in-frame clones and lacks some. The sample consists of 200,000 to 300,000 clones, about nine tenths of them appearing once. CDR3 length: 13 residues. J lost 5 bases, V lost 6 bases, and 6 bases had no gene match. CDR1 SNHLY and CDR2 FYNNEI come from the germline V gene. The chain links TRBV2 to TRBJ2-5, with 7 bases identical to TRBD1. This clonotype originated in a woman aged 40-49 years with acute COVID-19. Sequencing was carried out using PBMCs or T cells enriched from blood (not recorded which). CDR3 residues: CASRGTGVETQYF. CDR3 DNA sequence: TGTGCCAGCAGAGGAACAGGGGTGGAGACCCAGTACTTC.